Listed below are T cell receptor beta chains from one sample, sequenced in a study of T cells after yellow fever vaccination. TCRdb analysed the 5' RACE reads with MiXCR anew, one entry per CDR3 protein. The sample contains 500,000 to 650,000 distinct CDR3 sequences, about a sixth of which appear only once. This sample comprised PBMCs, obtained about 5 days after the first yellow fever vaccination. All receptors come from a young man who received the YFV17D yellow fever vaccine. Each CDR3 is given with its conserved first and last residue. A D gene is named only where the DNA matches it firmly. Not every row has a clone size; where given, it reads once, few, many or a size class.

D gene: NA; V gene: TRBV7-9; J gene: TRBJ2-6; CDR3 length: 16; clone size: NA; CDR3 protein: CASSLKGGSGANVLTF; CDR3 DNA: TGTGCCAGCAGCTTGAAAGGGGGCTCTGGGGCCAACGTCCTGACTTTC
D gene: NA; V gene: TRBV5-1; J gene: TRBJ2-5; CDR3 length: 14; clone size: NA; CDR3 protein: CASSMGSGDETQYF; CDR3 DNA: TGCGCCAGCAGCATGGGCTCAGGGGACGAGACCCAGTACTTC
D gene: NA; V gene: TRBV7-2; J gene: TRBJ2-3; CDR3 length: 12; clone size: NA; CDR3 protein: CASTPTSDTQYF; CDR3 DNA: TGTGCCAGCACCCCGACGTCAGATACGCAGTATTTT
D gene: TRBD2; V gene: TRBV28; J gene: TRBJ2-1; CDR3 length: 16; clone size: few; CDR3 protein: CALSPFTGGGYNEQFF; CDR3 DNA: TGTGCCCTCAGTCCCTTTACAGGCGGGGGCTACAATGAGCAGTTCTTC
D gene: TRBD1; V gene: TRBV10-3; J gene: TRBJ1-2; CDR3 length: 12; clone size: NA; CDR3 protein: CAISEGTVGYTF; CDR3 DNA: TGTGCCATCAGTGAGGGGACAGTTGGCTACACCTTC
D gene: NA; V gene: TRBV12-3/TRBV12-4; J gene: TRBJ1-1; CDR3 length: 13; clone size: NA; CDR3 protein: CASSAGKDTEAFF; CDR3 DNA: TGTGCCAGCAGTGCAGGCAAGGACACTGAAGCTTTCTTT
D gene: NA; V gene: TRBV4-1; J gene: TRBJ1-1; CDR3 length: 14; clone size: NA; CDR3 protein: CASSGTLDGPEAFF; CDR3 DNA: TGCGCCAGCAGCGGGACTTTGGACGGTCCTGAAGCTTTCTTT
D gene: TRBD2; V gene: TRBV12-3/TRBV12-4; J gene: TRBJ2-1; CDR3 length: 16; clone size: NA; CDR3 protein: CASSQLADSSYNEQFF; CDR3 DNA: TGTGCCAGCAGTCAACTAGCGGATAGCTCCTACAATGAGCAGTTCTTC
D gene: NA; V gene: TRBV7-2; J gene: TRBJ1-2; CDR3 length: 14; clone size: NA; CDR3 protein: CASSLVEGDYGYTF; CDR3 DNA: TGTGCCAGCAGCTTAGTGGAGGGAGACTATGGCTACACCTTC
D gene: NA; V gene: TRBV6-1; J gene: TRBJ2-6; CDR3 length: 15; clone size: few; CDR3 protein: CASSKHVSGANVLTF; CDR3 DNA: TGTGCCAGCAGTAAACATGTCTCTGGGGCCAACGTCCTGACTTTC
D gene: NA; V gene: TRBV4-1; J gene: TRBJ1-2; CDR3 length: 16; clone size: few; CDR3 protein: CASSLPNRDGGYGYTF; CDR3 DNA: TGCGCCAGCAGCCTCCCGAACCGGGACGGCGGCTATGGCTACACCTTC
D gene: NA; V gene: TRBV14; J gene: TRBJ2-3; CDR3 length: 16; clone size: few; CDR3 protein: CASSQEGVGPPDTQYF; CDR3 DNA: TGTGCCAGCAGCCAAGAAGGGGTGGGCCCCCCAGATACGCAGTATTTT
D gene: NA; V gene: TRBV7-6; J gene: TRBJ2-3; CDR3 length: 15; clone size: NA; CDR3 protein: CASSSLGGPTDTQYF; CDR3 DNA: TGTGCCAGCAGCTCCCTCGGGGGGCCCACAGATACGCAGTATTTT
D gene: NA; V gene: TRBV3-1; J gene: TRBJ2-1; CDR3 length: 14; clone size: few; CDR3 protein: CASNRPGQSNEQFF; CDR3 DNA: TGTGCCAGCAATCGTCCCGGGCAGAGCAATGAGCAGTTCTTC
D gene: NA; V gene: TRBV12-3/TRBV12-4; J gene: TRBJ2-3; CDR3 length: 13; clone size: NA; CDR3 protein: CASREQVTDTQYF; CDR3 DNA: TGTGCCAGTCGAGAGCAAGTAACAGATACGCAGTATTTT
D gene: TRBD2; V gene: TRBV11-1; J gene: TRBJ2-1; CDR3 length: 18; clone size: NA; CDR3 protein: CASSLIASGGVFYNEQFF; CDR3 DNA: TGTGCCAGCAGCTTAATTGCTAGCGGGGGGGTTTTCTACAATGAGCAGTTCTTC
D gene: NA; V gene: TRBV20-1; J gene: TRBJ2-1; CDR3 length: 16; clone size: NA; CDR3 protein: CSARDSRAGPYNEQFF; CDR3 DNA: TGCAGTGCTAGAGATAGCCGGGCCGGTCCTTACAATGAGCAGTTCTTC
D gene: NA; V gene: TRBV5-1; J gene: TRBJ2-4; CDR3 length: 13; clone size: few; CDR3 protein: CASSLGRLNIQYF; CDR3 DNA: TGCGCCAGCAGCTTAGGCAGATTAAACATTCAGTACTTC
D gene: TRBD2; V gene: TRBV7-2; J gene: TRBJ2-5; CDR3 length: 15; clone size: few; CDR3 protein: CASSPQDGRAGTQYF; CDR3 DNA: TGTGCCAGCAGCCCTCAAGATGGGAGGGCGGGGACCCAGTACTTC
D gene: NA; V gene: TRBV5-6; J gene: TRBJ1-2; CDR3 length: 16; clone size: NA; CDR3 protein: CASSLEGTTPFYGYTF; CDR3 DNA: TGTGCCAGCAGCTTGGAGGGGACAACACCGTTCTATGGCTACACCTTC
D gene: NA; V gene: TRBV20-1; J gene: TRBJ1-2; CDR3 length: 11; clone size: few; CDR3 protein: CSARGGGSYTF; CDR3 DNA: TGCAGTGCTCGGGGGGGAGGTAGCTACACCTTC
D gene: TRBD2; V gene: TRBV6-1; J gene: TRBJ2-7; CDR3 length: 14; clone size: few; CDR3 protein: CASQALAGFYEQYF; CDR3 DNA: TGTGCCTCCCAAGCCCTAGCGGGGTTCTACGAGCAGTACTTC
D gene: TRBD2; V gene: TRBV6-2/TRBV6-3; J gene: TRBJ2-1; CDR3 length: 16; clone size: NA; CDR3 protein: CASSPPGLAGSREQFF; CDR3 DNA: TGTGCCAGCAGCCCACCGGGACTAGCGGGGTCTCGAGAGCAGTTCTTC
D gene: NA; V gene: TRBV3-1; J gene: TRBJ1-2; CDR3 length: 12; clone size: few; CDR3 protein: CASRHPGGAYTF; CDR3 DNA: TGTGCCAGCAGGCACCCTGGGGGAGCGTACACCTTC
D gene: TRBD1; V gene: TRBV6-1; J gene: TRBJ1-5; CDR3 length: 16; clone size: few; CDR3 protein: CASSDPGQGKNQPQHF; CDR3 DNA: TGTGCCAGCAGTGATCCGGGACAGGGCAAGAATCAGCCCCAGCATTTT
D gene: NA; V gene: TRBV5-1; J gene: TRBJ1-2; CDR3 length: 16; clone size: once; CDR3 protein: CASSVLPQGTNYGYTF; CDR3 DNA: TGCGCCAGCAGCGTGTTACCCCAGGGGACTAACTATGGCTACACCTTC
D gene: NA; V gene: TRBV2; J gene: TRBJ1-1; CDR3 length: 14; clone size: few; CDR3 protein: CASSELGVVTEAFF; CDR3 DNA: TGTGCCAGCAGTGAACTGGGTGTAGTTACTGAAGCTTTCTTT
D gene: NA; V gene: TRBV9; J gene: TRBJ2-7; CDR3 length: 15; clone size: NA; CDR3 protein: CASSVEPTGIYEQYF; CDR3 DNA: TGTGCCAGCAGCGTAGAGCCCACCGGTATATACGAGCAGTACTTC
D gene: NA; V gene: TRBV7-9; J gene: TRBJ1-1; CDR3 length: 13; clone size: NA; CDR3 protein: CASSFGKNTEAFF; CDR3 DNA: TGTGCCAGCAGCTTTGGCAAAAACACTGAAGCTTTCTTT
D gene: NA; V gene: TRBV6-2/TRBV6-3; J gene: TRBJ1-5; CDR3 length: 17; clone size: NA; CDR3 protein: CASSSAGYWTINQPQHF; CDR3 DNA: TGTGCCAGCAGTTCCGCGGGATACTGGACTATCAATCAGCCCCAGCATTTT
D gene: NA; V gene: TRBV29-1; J gene: TRBJ1-3; CDR3 length: 13; clone size: medium-sized; CDR3 protein: CSVEPGSGNTIYF; CDR3 DNA: TGCAGCGTTGAACCAGGCTCTGGAAACACCATATATTTT
D gene: NA; V gene: TRBV24-1; J gene: TRBJ2-5; CDR3 length: 13; clone size: few; CDR3 protein: CATGTGYGETQYF; CDR3 DNA: TGTGCCACCGGTACAGGGTATGGAGAGACCCAGTACTTC
D gene: NA; V gene: TRBV6-1; J gene: TRBJ1-5; CDR3 length: 13; clone size: NA; CDR3 protein: CASSEIENQPQHF; CDR3 DNA: TGTGCCAGCAGTGAGATTGAAAATCAGCCCCAGCATTTT
D gene: NA; V gene: TRBV3-1; J gene: TRBJ2-3; CDR3 length: 15; clone size: few; CDR3 protein: CASSLRLGLTDTQYF; CDR3 DNA: TGTGCCAGCAGCCTACGACTAGGACTCACAGATACGCAGTATTTT
D gene: NA; V gene: TRBV7-3; J gene: TRBJ2-2; CDR3 length: 14; clone size: few; CDR3 protein: CASSPYEGPGELFF; CDR3 DNA: TGTGCCAGCAGCCCTTACGAGGGGCCCGGGGAGCTGTTTTTT
D gene: TRBD1; V gene: TRBV9; J gene: TRBJ2-1; CDR3 length: 17; clone size: NA; CDR3 protein: CASSGTGVGPAYNEQFF; CDR3 DNA: TGTGCCAGCAGCGGAACAGGGGTCGGACCCGCCTACAATGAGCAGTTCTTC
D gene: NA; V gene: TRBV10-3; J gene: TRBJ1-2; CDR3 length: 15; clone size: NA; CDR3 protein: CAISSQDPKGYGYTF; CDR3 DNA: TGTGCCATCAGTTCCCAGGACCCGAAGGGATATGGCTACACCTTC
D gene: NA; V gene: TRBV4-3; J gene: TRBJ2-5; CDR3 length: 16; clone size: NA; CDR3 protein: CASSQGGHYEGETQYF; CDR3 DNA: TGCGCCAGCAGCCAAGGGGGGCACTATGAGGGGGAGACCCAGTACTTC